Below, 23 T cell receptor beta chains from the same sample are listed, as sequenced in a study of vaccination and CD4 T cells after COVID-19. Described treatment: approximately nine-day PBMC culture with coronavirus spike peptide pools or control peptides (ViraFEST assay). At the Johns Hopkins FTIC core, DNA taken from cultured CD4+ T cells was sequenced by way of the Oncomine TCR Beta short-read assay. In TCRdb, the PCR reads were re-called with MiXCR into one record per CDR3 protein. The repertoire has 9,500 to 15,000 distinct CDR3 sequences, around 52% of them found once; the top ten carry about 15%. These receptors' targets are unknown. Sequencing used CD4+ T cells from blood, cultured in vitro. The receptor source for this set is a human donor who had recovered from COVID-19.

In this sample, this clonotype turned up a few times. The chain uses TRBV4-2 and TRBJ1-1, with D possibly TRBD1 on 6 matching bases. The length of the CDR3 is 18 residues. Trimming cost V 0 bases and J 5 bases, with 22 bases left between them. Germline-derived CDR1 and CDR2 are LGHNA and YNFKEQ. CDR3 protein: CASSQEEFMAGVRTEAFF. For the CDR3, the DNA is TGTGCCAGCAGCCAAGAAGAATTCATGGCAGGGGTGCGGACTGAAGCTTTCTTT.

The CDR3 DNA reads as TGTGCCAGTAGTATCTTGTCGGGAGGTGAAGCTTTCTTT. Its translation is CASSILSGGEAFF. This sequence joins TRBV19 and TRBJ1-1; D gene ambiguous. This CDR3 is 13 amino acids long. CDR1 is LNHDA, CDR2 SQIVND, per germline (reference sequence). Trimming cost V 3 bases and J 7 bases, with 12 bases left between them. The entire variable domain, with the rest obtained from reference TRBV19 and TRBJ1-1, is as follows: DGGITQSPKYLFRKEGQNVTLSCEQNLNHDAMYWYRQDPGQGLRLIYYSQIVNDFQKGDIAEGYSVSREKKESFPLTVTSAQKNPTAFYLCASSILSGGEAFFGQGTRLTVV.

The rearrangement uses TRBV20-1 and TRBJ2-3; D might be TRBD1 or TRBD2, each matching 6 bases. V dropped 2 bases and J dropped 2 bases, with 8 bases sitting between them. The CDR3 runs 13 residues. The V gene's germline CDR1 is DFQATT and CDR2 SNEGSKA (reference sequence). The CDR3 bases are TGCAGTGCTAGAAGGGGGGACACAGATACGCAGTATTTT. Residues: CSARRGDTDTQYF.

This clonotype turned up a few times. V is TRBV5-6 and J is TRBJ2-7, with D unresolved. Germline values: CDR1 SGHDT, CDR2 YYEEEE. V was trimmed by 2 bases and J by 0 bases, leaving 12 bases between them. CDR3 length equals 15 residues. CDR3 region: CASSFLAASSYEQYF. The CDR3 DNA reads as TGTGCCAGCAGCTTCCTGGCAGCCAGCTCCTACGAGCAGTACTTC.

CDR3 loop: CASSEGYSPLHF. CDR3 coding DNA: TGTGCCAGCAGCGAGGGGTATTCACCCCTCCACTTT. The genes are TRBV6-2 or TRBV6-3 and TRBJ1-6; the D gene is possibly TRBD1 (5 bases). Germline V CDR1 and CDR2: MNHEY, SVGEGT. The CDR3 is made up of 12 amino acids. Trimming removed 6 bases at V and 8 bases at J, with 8 bases between.

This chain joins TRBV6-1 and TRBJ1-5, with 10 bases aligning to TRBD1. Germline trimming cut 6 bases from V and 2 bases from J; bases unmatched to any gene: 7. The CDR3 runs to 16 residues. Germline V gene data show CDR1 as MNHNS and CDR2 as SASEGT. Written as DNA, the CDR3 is TGTGCCAGCAGCCCGGGACAGGGGACGGGCAATCAGCCCCAGCATTTT. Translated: CASSPGQGTGNQPQHF.

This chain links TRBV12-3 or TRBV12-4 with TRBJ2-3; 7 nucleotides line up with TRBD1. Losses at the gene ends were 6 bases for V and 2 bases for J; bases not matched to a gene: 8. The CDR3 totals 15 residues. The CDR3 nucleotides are TGTGCCAGCAGGACAGACAGGGAGAACACAGATACGCAGTATTTT. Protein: CASRTDRENTDTQYF.

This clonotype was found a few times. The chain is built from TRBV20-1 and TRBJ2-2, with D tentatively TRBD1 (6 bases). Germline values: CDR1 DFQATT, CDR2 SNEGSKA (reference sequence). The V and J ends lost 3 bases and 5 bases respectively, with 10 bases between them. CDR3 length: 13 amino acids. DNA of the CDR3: TGCAGTGCTAGCGACAGGCGAACCGGGGAGCTGTTTTTT. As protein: CSASDRRTGELFF.

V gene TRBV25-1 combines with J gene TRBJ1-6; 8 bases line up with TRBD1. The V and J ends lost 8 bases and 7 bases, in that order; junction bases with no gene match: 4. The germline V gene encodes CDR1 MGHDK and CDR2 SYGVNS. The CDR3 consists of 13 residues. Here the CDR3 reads CASADRANSPLHF. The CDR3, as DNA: TGTGCCAGCGCGGACAGGGCCAATTCACCCCTCCACTTT.

The CDR3: CASTFGGTSGRGEQFF. For the CDR3, the DNA is TGTGCCAGCACTTTCGGCGGGACTAGCGGGAGGGGGGAGCAGTTCTTC. This sequence joins TRBV2 and TRBJ2-1; 16 positions agree with TRBD2. This CDR3 has 16 residues. Unmatched junction bases numbered 10, after V lost 7 bases and J lost 10 bases. Germline V gene sequence: CDR1 SNHLY, CDR2 FYNNEI.

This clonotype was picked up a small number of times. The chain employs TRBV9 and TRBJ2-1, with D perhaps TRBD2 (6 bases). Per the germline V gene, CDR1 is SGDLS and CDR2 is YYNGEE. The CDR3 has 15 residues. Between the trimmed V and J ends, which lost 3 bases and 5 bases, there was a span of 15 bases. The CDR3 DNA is TGTGCCAGCAGCGCGGCGGGACTCCCTAACAATGAGCAGTTCTTC. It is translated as CASSAAGLPNNEQFF.

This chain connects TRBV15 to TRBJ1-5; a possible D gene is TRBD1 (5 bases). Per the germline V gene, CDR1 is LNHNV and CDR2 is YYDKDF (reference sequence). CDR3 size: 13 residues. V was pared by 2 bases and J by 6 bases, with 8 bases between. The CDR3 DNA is TGTGCCACCAGCAGACAGGGTAGTCAGCCCCAGCATTTT. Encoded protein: CATSRQGSQPQHF.

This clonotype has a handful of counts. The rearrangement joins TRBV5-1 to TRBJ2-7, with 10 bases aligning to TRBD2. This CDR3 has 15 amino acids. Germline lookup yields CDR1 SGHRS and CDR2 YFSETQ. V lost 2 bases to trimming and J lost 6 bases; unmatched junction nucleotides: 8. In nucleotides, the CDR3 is TGCGCCAGCAGCTTTATAGCGGGGGGATCACGCGAGCAGTACTTC. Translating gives CASSFIAGGSREQYF.

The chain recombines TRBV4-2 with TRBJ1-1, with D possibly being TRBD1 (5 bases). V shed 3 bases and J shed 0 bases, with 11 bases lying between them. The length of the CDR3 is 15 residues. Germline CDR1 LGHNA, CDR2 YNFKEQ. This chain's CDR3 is CASSQGGTVNTEAFF. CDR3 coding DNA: TGTGCCAGCAGCCAGGGGGGGACGGTGAACACTGAAGCTTTCTTT.

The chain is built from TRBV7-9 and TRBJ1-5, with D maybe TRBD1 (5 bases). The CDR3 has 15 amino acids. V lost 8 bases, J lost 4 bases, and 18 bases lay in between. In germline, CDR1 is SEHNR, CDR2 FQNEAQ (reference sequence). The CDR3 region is CASSPTGTPNQPQHF. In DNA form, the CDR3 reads TGTGCCAGCTCCCCGACCGGGACCCCAAATCAGCCCCAGCATTTT.

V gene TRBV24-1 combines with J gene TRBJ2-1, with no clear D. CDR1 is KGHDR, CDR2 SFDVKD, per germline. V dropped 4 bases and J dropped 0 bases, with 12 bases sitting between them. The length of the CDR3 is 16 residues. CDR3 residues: CATSDSYGSSYNEQFF. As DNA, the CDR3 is TGTGCCACCAGTGACTCTTACGGCAGCTCCTACAATGAGCAGTTCTTC.

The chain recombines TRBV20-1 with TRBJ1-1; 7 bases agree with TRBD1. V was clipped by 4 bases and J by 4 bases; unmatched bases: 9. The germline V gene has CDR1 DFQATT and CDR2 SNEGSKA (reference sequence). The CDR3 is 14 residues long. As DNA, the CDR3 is TGCAGTGCTACCCTCGAGACAGGGCCCACTGAAGCTTTCTTT. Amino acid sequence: CSATLETGPTEAFF.

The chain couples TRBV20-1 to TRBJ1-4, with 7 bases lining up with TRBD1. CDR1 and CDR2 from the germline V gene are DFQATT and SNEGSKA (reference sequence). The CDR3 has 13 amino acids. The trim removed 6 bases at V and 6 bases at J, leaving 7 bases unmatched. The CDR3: CSARPTGYEKLFF. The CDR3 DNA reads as TGCAGTGCGCGACCGACAGGGTATGAAAAACTGTTTTTT.

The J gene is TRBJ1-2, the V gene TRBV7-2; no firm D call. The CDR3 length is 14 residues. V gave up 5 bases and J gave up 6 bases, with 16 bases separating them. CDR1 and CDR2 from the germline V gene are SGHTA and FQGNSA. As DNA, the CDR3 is TGTGCCAGCAGCCCGGACGGGGAATTACATGGCTACACCTTC. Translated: CASSPDGELHGYTF.

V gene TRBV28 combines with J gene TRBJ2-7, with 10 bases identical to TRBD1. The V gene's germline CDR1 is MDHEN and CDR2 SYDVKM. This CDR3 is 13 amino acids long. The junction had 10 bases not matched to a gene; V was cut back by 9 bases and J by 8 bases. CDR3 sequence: CASYRDRGAKQYF. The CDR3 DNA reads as TGTGCCAGTTACCGGGACAGGGGAGCAAAGCAGTACTTC. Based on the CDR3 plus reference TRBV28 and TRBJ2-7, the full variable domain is DVKVTQSSRYLVKRTGEKVFLECVQDMDHENMFWYRQDPGLGLRLIYFSYDVKMKEKGDIPEGYSVSREKKERFSLILESASTNQTSMYLCASYRDRGAKQYFGPGTRLTVT.

CDR3 amino acids: CASLLTANTGELFF. In DNA form, the CDR3 reads TGTGCCAGCCTTTTGACAGCGAACACCGGGGAGCTGTTTTTT. This chain uses TRBV2 with TRBJ2-2, with D perhaps TRBD1 (5 bases). The V end was cut by 8 bases, the J end by 0 bases, with 10 bases between. CDR1 is SNHLY, CDR2 FYNNEI, per germline. The CDR3 spans 14 residues.

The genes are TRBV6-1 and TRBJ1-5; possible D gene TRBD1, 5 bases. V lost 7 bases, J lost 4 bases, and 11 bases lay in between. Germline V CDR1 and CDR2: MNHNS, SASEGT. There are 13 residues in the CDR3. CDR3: CASMRDGNQPQHF. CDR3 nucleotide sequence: TGTGCCAGCATGCGGGACGGGAATCAGCCCCAGCATTTT.

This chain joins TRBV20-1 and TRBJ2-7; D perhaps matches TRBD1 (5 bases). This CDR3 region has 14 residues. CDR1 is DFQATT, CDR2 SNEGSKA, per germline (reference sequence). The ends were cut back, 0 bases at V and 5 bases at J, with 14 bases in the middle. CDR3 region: CSARDGARGNEQYF. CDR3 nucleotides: TGCAGTGCTAGAGATGGGGCAAGGGGCAACGAGCAGTACTTC.